Listed below are T cell receptor beta chains from one sample, sequenced in a study of a mutant IDH1 vaccine in newly diagnosed glioma. These TCRs' antigens remain unknown. Assay used: immunoSEQ multiplex PCR; TCRdb lists only in-frame clones, some missing. The sample has roughly 25,000 clones, 79% seen once. The material was PBMCs, obtained from a glioma patient whose treatment included an IDH1 peptide vaccine. The receptors here all came from a middle-aged man with glioma. CDR3s include the opening cysteine and the closing phenylalanine or tryptophan. Each record gives: J gene, D gene, V gene, clone size, CDR3 DNA, CDR3 protein. The D gene is left open where the match is weak. Size is omitted from some rows. Given values are once, few, many or a class for expanded clones.

TRBJ1-4	.	TRBV18	.	TGTGCCAGCTCACCAACTCGGGCCTCCATTTTGGAGGAAAAACTGTTTTTT	CASSPTRASILEEKLFF
TRBJ2-3	.	TRBV2	.	TGTGCCAGCATCGTCGCCGGCGTAGATACGCAGTATTTT	CASIVAGVDTQYF
TRBJ2-6	TRBD1	TRBV5-4	.	TGTGCCAGCAGTGCGAACAGGGGAGCCACTGGGGCCAACGTCCTGACTTTC	CASSANRGATGANVLTF
TRBJ2-2	TRBD1	TRBV6-6	once	TGTGCCAGCCGGCCCCAGGGGGCCAACACCGGGGAGCTGTTTTTT	CASRPQGANTGELFF
TRBJ1-1	TRBD1	TRBV7-2	.	TGTGCCAGCAGCTCCCGGACAGGGGGCTGGGGGAACACTGAAGCTTTCTTT	CASSSRTGGWGNTEAFF
TRBJ1-2	.	TRBV7-2	.	TGTGCCAGCAGCCCGGGGTCAGAACATGGCTACACCTTC	CASSPGSEHGYTF
TRBJ2-1	TRBD2	TRBV2	.	TGTGCCAGCAGTGAACGGGGTTGGGCTAGCGGAACCAATGAGCAGTTCTTC	CASSERGWASGTNEQFF
TRBJ2-3	.	TRBV6-6	once	TGTGCCAGCAGGGGGGACAACGGCTCCACAGATACGCAGTATTTT	CASRGDNGSTDTQYF
TRBJ2-5	TRBD1	TRBV10-2	.	TGCGCCAGCAGTGATGACAGGGGGCGAATGGAGACCCAGTACTTC	CASSDDRGRMETQYF
TRBJ1-4	.	TRBV4-1	.	TGCGCCAGCAGCCCCCCGCTAGACAGTTCTAATGAAAAACTGTTTTTT	CASSPPLDSSNEKLFF
TRBJ2-1	TRBD2	TRBV4-3	.	TGCGCCAGCAGCCAAGATAAGGGGGGGACTAGTGTTGAAGGCAATGAGCAGTTCTTC	CASSQDKGGTSVEGNEQFF
TRBJ2-7	.	TRBV29-1	.	TGCAGCCCCGAGAGGGGCAGGGGAAAAACCTACGAGCAGTACTTC	CSPERGRGKTYEQYF
TRBJ2-3	.	TRBV15	.	TGTGCCACCAGCAGAGATCCTGGCCTACGGGGGGATACGCAGTATTTT	CATSRDPGLRGDTQYF
TRBJ1-1	TRBD1	TRBV7-8	few	TGTGCCAGCAGCCCTCTTTATGGGACAGGGACCGAAGCTTTCTTT	CASSPLYGTGTEAFF
TRBJ1-1	.	TRBV18	.	TGTGCCAGCTCACTTGACCCCCGAGGGACTGAAGCTTTCTTT	CASSLDPRGTEAFF
TRBJ1-2	TRBD1	TRBV4-3	few	TGCGCCAGCAGCCAAGCTGACAGGGGGTTGTCTGGCTACACCTTC	CASSQADRGLSGYTF
TRBJ1-2	.	TRBV18	once	TGTGCCAGCTCACCGGGGGCGCATTATGGCTACACCTTC	CASSPGAHYGYTF
TRBJ2-1	.	TRBV5-4	.	TGTGCCAGCAGCTGGGACTTCCCTAATGAGCAGTTCTTC	CASSWDFPNEQFF
TRBJ2-5	TRBD1	TRBV2	.	TGTGCCAGCAGTGATCAACCAGGGGGCGTGGAGACCCAGTACTTC	CASSDQPGGVETQYF
TRBJ2-3	TRBD2	TRBV7-6	.	TGTGCCAGCAGCTTAGGGGATGTAATAGCGGGAGCGGGAGATACGCAGTATTTT	CASSLGDVIAGAGDTQYF
TRBJ2-6	.	TRBV25-1	.	TGTGCCAGCTCGACGGACGAGGAAGGGGCCAACGTCCTGACTTTC	CASSTDEEGANVLTF
TRBJ1-2	.	TRBV5-4	.	TGTGCCAGCAGCCCTAGGGGGGGGAACTATGGCTATGGCTACACCTTC	CASSPRGGNYGYGYTF
TRBJ2-7	TRBD2	TRBV6-5	.	TGTGCCAGCAGTTCAGCGGGGGGGAGAGCCTACGAGCAGTACTTC	CASSSAGGRAYEQYF
TRBJ2-2	TRBD2	TRBV30	.	TGTGCCTGGGGAAGCGGGAGAGGGACCGGGGAGCTGTTTTTT	CAWGSGRGTGELFF
TRBJ1-1	.	TRBV7-1	.	TGTGCCAGCAGCTCCTACAGGGTGGACACTGAAGCTTTCTTT	CASSSYRVDTEAFF
TRBJ2-7	.	TRBV11-2	.	TGTGCCAGCAGCTTAAGACAGGACCCACGCGAGCAGTACTTC	CASSLRQDPREQYF
TRBJ1-3	TRBD1	TRBV6-1	.	TGTGCCAGCAGTGACCCGACAGGGGGTAACACCATATATTTT	CASSDPTGGNTIYF
TRBJ2-2	.	TRBV18	.	TGTGCCAGCTCCCCATCGGCCTCCGTCTTCACCGGGGAGCTGTTTTTT	CASSPSASVFTGELFF
TRBJ2-5	.	TRBV5-6	.	TGTGCCAGCTCTCCCTGGGGGCACCTCCAAGAGACCCAGTACTTC	CASSPWGHLQETQYF
TRBJ1-3	TRBD1	TRBV15	.	TGTGCCACCAGCAGAACAGGGGGCGAAGGTGGAAACACCATATATTTT	CATSRTGGEGGNTIYF
TRBJ1-3	.	TRBV29-1	.	TGCAGCGTCGATAACCGGGGTGGAAACACCATATATTTT	CSVDNRGGNTIYF
TRBJ2-3	.	TRBV15	once	TGTGCCACCAGCGGTGGGTCCCCGACGCAGTATTTT	CATSGGSPTQYF
TRBJ2-2	.	TRBV7-8	.	TGTGCCAGCAGCTTACGGAGGGACGGGGAGCTGTTTTTT	CASSLRRDGELFF
TRBJ2-1	.	TRBV29-1	.	TGCAGCGTTGAACTAGCAGTCGATGAGCAGTTCTTC	CSVELAVDEQFF
TRBJ2-1	.	TRBV28	.	TGTGCCGCCCATTCCAGCGGGCGCGTCAATGAGCAGTTCTTC	CAAHSSGRVNEQFF
TRBJ2-2	TRBD1	TRBV7-9	.	TGTGCCAGCAGCACCACGCACGGGACAGGGTTAATCGGGGAGCTGTTTTTT	CASSTTHGTGLIGELFF
TRBJ2-3	.	TRBV10-3	.	TGTGCCATCAGAGACCCCGTGGACGGGGGGCTCACAGATACGCAGTATTTT	CAIRDPVDGGLTDTQYF
TRBJ2-1	.	TRBV7-9	.	TGTGCCAGCAGCCTAGGGACTTCCTACAATGAGCAGTTCTTC	CASSLGTSYNEQFF
TRBJ1-4	.	TRBV25-1	.	TGTGCCAGCAGTGAAGTCTCACTCGAAAAACTGTTTTTT	CASSEVSLEKLFF
TRBJ2-7	TRBD1	TRBV5-8	.	TGTGCCAGCAGCCCCGACAGGGCAGGCTACGAGCAGTACTTC	CASSPDRAGYEQYF
TRBJ1-2	.	TRBV7-9	.	TGTGCCAGCAGCTTAGATAGGGGTGGCTACACCTTC	CASSLDRGGYTF
TRBJ2-6	TRBD1	TRBV11-2	.	TGTGCCAGCAGCTTGGGACGACAGGGGGATATAACTGGGGCCAACGTCCTGACTTTC	CASSLGRQGDITGANVLTF
TRBJ2-1	TRBD2	TRBV2	.	TGTGCCAGCAGTGTTACTAGCGGGAGCTACAATGAGCAGTTCTTC	CASSVTSGSYNEQFF
TRBJ2-1	.	TRBV7-6	few	TGTGCCAGCAGCCTCCGACTGGGTTACAATGAGCAGTTCTTC	CASSLRLGYNEQFF
TRBJ2-3	TRBD2	TRBV2	.	TGTGCCAGCAGGGATGGGACTAGCGGGAGCACAGATACGCAGTATTTT	CASRDGTSGSTDTQYF
TRBJ2-5	.	TRBV15	once	TGTGCCACCAGCAGAGACACCAGATCTCCAGAGACCCAGTACTTC	CATSRDTRSPETQYF
TRBJ2-7	.	TRBV27	.	TGTGCCAGCAGAGTAGACAGCGCATCGAGCTCCTACGAGCAGTACTTC	CASRVDSASSSYEQYF
TRBJ1-2	.	TRBV6-5	few	TGTGCCAGCAGCCGGGACGGCTATGGCTACACCTTC	CASSRDGYGYTF
TRBJ2-7	.	TRBV6-1	.	TGTGCCAGCAGTGATCTCTTATACGAGCAGTACTTC	CASSDLLYEQYF
TRBJ2-3	.	TRBV6-1	few	TGTGCCAGCAGCGCCCTACATAGCACAGATACGCAGTATTTT	CASSALHSTDTQYF
TRBJ1-4	.	TRBV5-4	.	TGTGCCAGCAGCTTGGCGGGAGGAGGGGATGAAAAACTGTTTTTT	CASSLAGGGDEKLFF
TRBJ2-3	TRBD2	TRBV7-9	few	TGTGCCAGCAGCTTAGCGGCTAGCGGGACCACAGATACGCAGTATTTT	CASSLAASGTTDTQYF
TRBJ2-1	.	TRBV4-1	.	TGCGCCAGCAGCCAAGAAGGGGAGACTTACAATGAGCAGTTCTTC	CASSQEGETYNEQFF
TRBJ2-5	TRBD2	TRBV7-2	.	TGTGCCAGCAGCTTAGATAGCGGGAGGGGAGAGACCCAGTACTTC	CASSLDSGRGETQYF
TRBJ1-2	.	TRBV5-1	.	TGCGCCAGCAGCTTGGGCACCAACTATGGCTACACCTTC	CASSLGTNYGYTF
TRBJ1-2	TRBD1	TRBV27	.	TGTGCCAGCAGTCCGCGACAGGGGAGAGGCTATGGCTACACCTTC	CASSPRQGRGYGYTF
TRBJ2-2	.	TRBV2	.	TGTGCCAGCAGTAAGGGACTCACCACCGGGGAGCTGTTTTTT	CASSKGLTTGELFF
TRBJ2-2	.	TRBV27	.	TGTGCCAGCAGTTTTGGGTATCATCGGGAAACCGGGGAGCTGTTTTTT	CASSFGYHRETGELFF
TRBJ2-1	TRBD1	TRBV19	.	TGTGCCAGTAGTAAGGGACAGGGTGATGCAGGCAATGAGCAGTTCTTC	CASSKGQGDAGNEQFF
TRBJ1-2	.	TRBV5-6	medium-sized	TGTGCCAGCAGCTTGGTGGCAGTTCGAGGCTATGGCTACACCTTC	CASSLVAVRGYGYTF